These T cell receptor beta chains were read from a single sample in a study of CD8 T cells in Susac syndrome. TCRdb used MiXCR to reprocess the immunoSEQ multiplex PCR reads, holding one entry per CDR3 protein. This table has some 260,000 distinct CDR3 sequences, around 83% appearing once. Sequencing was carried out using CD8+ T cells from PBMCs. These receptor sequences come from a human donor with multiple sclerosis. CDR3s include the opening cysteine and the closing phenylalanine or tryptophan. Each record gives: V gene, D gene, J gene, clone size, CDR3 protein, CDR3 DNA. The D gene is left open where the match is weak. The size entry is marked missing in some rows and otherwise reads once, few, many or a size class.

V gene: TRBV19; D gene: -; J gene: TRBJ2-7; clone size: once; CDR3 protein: CATGWSLDYEQYF; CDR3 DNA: TGTGCCACTGGATGGTCCTTGGATTACGAGCAGTACTTC
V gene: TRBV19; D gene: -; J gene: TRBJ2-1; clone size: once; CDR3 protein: CASSIGQGVGLVEQFF; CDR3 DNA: TGTGCCAGTAGTATAGGGCAGGGCGTGGGTCTCGTTGAGCAGTTCTTC
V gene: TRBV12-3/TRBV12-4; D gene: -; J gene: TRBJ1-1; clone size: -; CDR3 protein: CASSFTEGNTEAFF; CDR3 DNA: TGTGCCAGCAGTTTCACAGAGGGGAACACTGAAGCTTTCTTT
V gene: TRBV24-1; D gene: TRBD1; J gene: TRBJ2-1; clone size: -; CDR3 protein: CATSERTGFGGNEQFF; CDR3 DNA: TGTGCCACCAGTGAACGGACAGGGTTTGGGGGCAATGAGCAGTTCTTC
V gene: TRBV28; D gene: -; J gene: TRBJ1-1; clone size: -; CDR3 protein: CASSLFGLNTEAFF; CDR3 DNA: TGTGCCAGCAGTTTATTCGGCTTGAACACTGAAGCTTTCTTT
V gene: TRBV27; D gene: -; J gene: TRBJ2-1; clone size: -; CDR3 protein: CASRQQADEQFF; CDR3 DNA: TGTGCCAGCAGACAACAGGCTGATGAGCAGTTCTTC
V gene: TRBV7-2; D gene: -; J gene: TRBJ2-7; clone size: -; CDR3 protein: CASSLEPPPGYEQYF; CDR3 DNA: TGTGCCAGCAGCTTGGAACCCCCCCCGGGCTACGAGCAGTACTTC
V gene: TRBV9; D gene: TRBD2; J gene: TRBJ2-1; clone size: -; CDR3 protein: CASSHSGSRDEQFF; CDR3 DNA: TGTGCCAGCAGTCATAGCGGGAGTAGGGATGAGCAGTTCTTC
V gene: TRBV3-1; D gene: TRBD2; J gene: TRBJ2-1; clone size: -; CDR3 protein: CASSQTLGVLAGGFNEQFF; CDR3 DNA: TGTGCCAGCAGCCAAACCTTGGGGGTTTTAGCGGGAGGATTTAATGAGCAGTTCTTC
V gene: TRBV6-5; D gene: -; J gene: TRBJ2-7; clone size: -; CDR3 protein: CASSDRLSGHEQYF; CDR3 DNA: TGTGCCAGCAGTGACCGCCTCAGCGGCCACGAGCAGTACTTC
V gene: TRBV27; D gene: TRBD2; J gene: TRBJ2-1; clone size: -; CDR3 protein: CASSLGTSGSRRYNEQFF; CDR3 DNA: TGTGCCAGCAGTTTAGGGACTAGCGGGAGTAGGAGATACAATGAGCAGTTCTTC
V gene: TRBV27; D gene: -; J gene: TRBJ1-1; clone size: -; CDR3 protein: CASSLHETTEAFF; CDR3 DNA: TGTGCCAGCAGTTTACACGAGACCACTGAAGCTTTCTTT
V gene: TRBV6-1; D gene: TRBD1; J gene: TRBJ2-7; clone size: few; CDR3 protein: CASSLSVGQGTYEQYF; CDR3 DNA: TGTGCCAGCAGTCTCTCCGTTGGACAGGGAACCTACGAGCAGTACTTC
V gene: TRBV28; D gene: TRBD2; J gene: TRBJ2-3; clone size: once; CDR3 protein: CASIEGREVVDTQYF; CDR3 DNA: TGTGCCAGCATTGAAGGGCGGGAGGTGGTAGATACGCAGTATTTT
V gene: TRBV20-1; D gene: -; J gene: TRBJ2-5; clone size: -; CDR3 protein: CSARGILALQGRETQYF; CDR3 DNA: TGCAGTGCTAGAGGCATATTAGCCTTGCAGGGGAGGGAGACCCAGTACTTC
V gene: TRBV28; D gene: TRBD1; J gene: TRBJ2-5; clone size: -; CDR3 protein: CASTTGTVKGTQYF; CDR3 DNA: TGTGCCAGCACCACCGGGACAGTGAAGGGGACCCAGTACTTC
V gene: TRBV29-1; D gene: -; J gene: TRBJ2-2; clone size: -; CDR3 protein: CSVLTSRTTGELFF; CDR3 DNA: TGCAGCGTTTTAACTTCGAGGACCACCGGGGAGCTGTTTTTT
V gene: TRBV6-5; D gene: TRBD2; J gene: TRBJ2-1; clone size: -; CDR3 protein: CASSYHGLAGEGTYNEQFF; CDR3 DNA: TGTGCCAGCAGTTACCACGGACTAGCGGGAGAAGGAACCTACAATGAGCAGTTCTTC
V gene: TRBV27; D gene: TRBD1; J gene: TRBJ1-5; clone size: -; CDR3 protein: CASRTGFNQPQHF; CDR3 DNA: TGTGCCAGCAGGACAGGGTTTAATCAGCCCCAGCATTTT